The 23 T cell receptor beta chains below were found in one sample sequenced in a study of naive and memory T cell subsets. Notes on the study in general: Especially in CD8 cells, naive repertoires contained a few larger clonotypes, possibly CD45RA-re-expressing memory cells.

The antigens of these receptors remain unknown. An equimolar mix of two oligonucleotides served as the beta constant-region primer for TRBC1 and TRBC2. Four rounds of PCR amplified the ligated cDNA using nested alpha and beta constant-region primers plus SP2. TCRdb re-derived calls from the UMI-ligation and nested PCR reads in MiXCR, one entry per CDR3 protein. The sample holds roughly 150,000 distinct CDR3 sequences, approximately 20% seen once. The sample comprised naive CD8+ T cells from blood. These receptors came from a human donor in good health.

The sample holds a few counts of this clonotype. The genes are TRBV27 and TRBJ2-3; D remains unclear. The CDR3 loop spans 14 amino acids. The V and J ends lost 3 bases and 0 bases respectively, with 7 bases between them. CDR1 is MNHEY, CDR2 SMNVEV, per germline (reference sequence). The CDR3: CASSFIGSTDTQYF. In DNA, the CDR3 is TGTGCCAGCAGTTTTATTGGGAGCACAGATACGCAGTATTTT.

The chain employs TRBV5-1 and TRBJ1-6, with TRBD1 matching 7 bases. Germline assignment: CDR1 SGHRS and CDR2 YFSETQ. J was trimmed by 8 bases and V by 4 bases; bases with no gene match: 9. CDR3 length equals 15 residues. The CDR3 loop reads CASSLDRAWDSPLHF. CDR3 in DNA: TGCGCCAGCAGCCTTGACAGGGCGTGGGATTCACCCCTCCACTTT.

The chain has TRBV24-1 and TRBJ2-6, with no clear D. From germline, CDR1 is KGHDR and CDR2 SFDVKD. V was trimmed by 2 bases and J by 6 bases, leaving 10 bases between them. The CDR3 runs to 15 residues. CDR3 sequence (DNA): TGTGCCACCAGTGATTCAGGTCGTCCGGCCAACGTCCTGACTTTC. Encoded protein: CATSDSGRPANVLTF.

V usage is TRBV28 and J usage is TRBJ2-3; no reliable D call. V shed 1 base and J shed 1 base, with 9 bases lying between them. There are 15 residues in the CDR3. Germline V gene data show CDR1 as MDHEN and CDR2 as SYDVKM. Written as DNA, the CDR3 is TGTGCCAGCAGTTTATCCAGCACAGGCACAGATACGCAGTATTTT. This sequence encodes CASSLSSTGTDTQYF.

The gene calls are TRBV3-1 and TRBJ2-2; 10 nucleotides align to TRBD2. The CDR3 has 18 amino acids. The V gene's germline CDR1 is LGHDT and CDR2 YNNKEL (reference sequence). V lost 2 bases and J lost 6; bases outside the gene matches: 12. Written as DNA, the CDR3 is TGTGCCAGCAGCCAATCTTTGGAACTAGCGGGGTTAGCCGGGGAGCTGTTTTTT. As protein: CASSQSLELAGLAGELFF.

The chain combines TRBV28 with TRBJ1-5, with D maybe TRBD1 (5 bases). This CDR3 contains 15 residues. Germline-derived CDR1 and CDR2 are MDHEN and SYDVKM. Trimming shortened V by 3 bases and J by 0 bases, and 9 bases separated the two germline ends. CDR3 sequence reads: CASSFTGDSNQPQHF. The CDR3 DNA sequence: TGTGCCAGCAGTTTCACAGGTGATAGCAATCAGCCCCAGCATTTT.

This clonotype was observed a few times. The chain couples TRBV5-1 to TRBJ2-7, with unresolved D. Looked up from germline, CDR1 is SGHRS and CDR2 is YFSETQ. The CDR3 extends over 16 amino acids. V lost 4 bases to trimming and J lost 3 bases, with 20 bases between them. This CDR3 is CASSPPTVGGYYEQYF. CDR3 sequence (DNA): TGCGCCAGCAGCCCGCCTACCGTGGGCGGCTACTACGAGCAGTACTTC.

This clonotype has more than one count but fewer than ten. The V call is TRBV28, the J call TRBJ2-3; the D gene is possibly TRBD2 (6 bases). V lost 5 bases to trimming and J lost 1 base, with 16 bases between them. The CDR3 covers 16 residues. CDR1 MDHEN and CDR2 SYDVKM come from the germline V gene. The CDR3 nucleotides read TGTGCCAGCAGTCCAAACCGGGACTTGCGCACAGATACGCAGTATTTT. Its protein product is CASSPNRDLRTDTQYF.

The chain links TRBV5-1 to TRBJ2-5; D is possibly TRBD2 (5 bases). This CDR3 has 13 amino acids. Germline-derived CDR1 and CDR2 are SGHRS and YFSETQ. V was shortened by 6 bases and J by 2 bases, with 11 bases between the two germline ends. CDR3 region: CASTRGLQETQYF. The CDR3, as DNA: TGCGCCAGCACACGGGGATTACAAGAGACCCAGTACTTC. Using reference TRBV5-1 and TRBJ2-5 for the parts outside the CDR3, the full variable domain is KAGVTQTPRYLIKTRGQQVTLSCSPISGHRSVSWYQQTPGQGLQFLFEYFSETQRNKGNFPGRFSGRQFSNSRSEMNVSTLELGDSALYLCASTRGLQETQYFGPGTRLLVL.

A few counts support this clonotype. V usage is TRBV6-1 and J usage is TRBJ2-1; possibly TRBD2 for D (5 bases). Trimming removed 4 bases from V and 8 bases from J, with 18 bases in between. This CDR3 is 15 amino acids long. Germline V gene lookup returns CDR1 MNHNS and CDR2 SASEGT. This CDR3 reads CASSVGEAGVYEQFF. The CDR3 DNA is TGTGCCAGCAGTGTGGGAGAGGCCGGGGTCTATGAGCAGTTCTTC.

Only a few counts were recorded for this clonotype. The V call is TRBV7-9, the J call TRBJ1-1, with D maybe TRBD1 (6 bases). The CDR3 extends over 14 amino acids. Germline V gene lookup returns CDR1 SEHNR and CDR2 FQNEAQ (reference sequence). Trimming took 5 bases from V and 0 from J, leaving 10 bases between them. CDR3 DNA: TGTGCCAGCAGCCGCGACAGGATGAACACTGAAGCTTTCTTT. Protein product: CASSRDRMNTEAFF.

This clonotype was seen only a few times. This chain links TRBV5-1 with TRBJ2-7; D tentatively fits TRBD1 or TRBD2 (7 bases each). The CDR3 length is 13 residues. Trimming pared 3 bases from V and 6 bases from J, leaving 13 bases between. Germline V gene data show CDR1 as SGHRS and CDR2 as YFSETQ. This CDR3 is CASSWGGQLEQYF. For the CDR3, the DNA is TGCGCCAGCAGCTGGGGGGGACAGCTCGAGCAGTACTTC.

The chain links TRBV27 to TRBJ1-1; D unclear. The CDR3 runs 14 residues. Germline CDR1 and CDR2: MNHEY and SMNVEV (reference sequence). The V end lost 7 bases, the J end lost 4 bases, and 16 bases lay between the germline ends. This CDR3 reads CASTSLRLGTEAFF. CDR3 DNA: TGTGCCAGCACCAGTTTACGATTGGGCACTGAAGCTTTCTTT.

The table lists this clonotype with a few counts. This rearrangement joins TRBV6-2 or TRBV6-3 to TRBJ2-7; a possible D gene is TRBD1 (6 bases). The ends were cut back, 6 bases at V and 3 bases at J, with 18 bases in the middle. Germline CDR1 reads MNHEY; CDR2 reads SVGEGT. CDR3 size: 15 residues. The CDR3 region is CASSYPSRGNYEQYF. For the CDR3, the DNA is TGTGCCAGCAGCTACCCCTCCAGGGGAAACTACGAGCAGTACTTC.

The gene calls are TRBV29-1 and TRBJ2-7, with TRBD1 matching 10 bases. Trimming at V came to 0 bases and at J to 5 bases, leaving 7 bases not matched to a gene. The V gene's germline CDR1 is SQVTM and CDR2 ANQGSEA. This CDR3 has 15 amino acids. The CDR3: CSVEDQTGGLDEQYF. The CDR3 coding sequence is TGCAGCGTTGAAGATCAGACAGGGGGCTTGGACGAGCAGTACTTC.

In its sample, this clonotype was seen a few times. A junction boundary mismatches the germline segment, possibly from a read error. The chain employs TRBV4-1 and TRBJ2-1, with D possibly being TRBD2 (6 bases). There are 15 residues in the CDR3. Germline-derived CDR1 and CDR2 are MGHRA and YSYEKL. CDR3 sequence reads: CASNQGWDLYNEQFF. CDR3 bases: TGCGCCAGCAACCAAGGGTGGGACTTGTACAATGAGCAGTTCTTC.

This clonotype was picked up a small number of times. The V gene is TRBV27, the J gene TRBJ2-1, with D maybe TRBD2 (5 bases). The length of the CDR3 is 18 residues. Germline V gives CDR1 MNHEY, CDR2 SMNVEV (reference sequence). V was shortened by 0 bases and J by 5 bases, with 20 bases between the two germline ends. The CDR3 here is CASSLSINAGPSHNEQFF. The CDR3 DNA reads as TGTGCCAGCAGTTTATCGATTAATGCGGGCCCTTCCCACAATGAGCAGTTCTTC.

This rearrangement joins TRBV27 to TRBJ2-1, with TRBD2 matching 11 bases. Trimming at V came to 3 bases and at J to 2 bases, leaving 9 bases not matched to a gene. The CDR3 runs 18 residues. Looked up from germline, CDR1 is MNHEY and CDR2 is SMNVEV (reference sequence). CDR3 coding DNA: TGTGCCAGCAGTTTGACCGGGACTAGCGGTGGACCCTACAATGAGCAGTTCTTC. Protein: CASSLTGTSGGPYNEQFF.

In DNA form, the CDR3 reads TGCGCCAGCAGCCAAGATTCGACCTCCTACGAGCAGTACTTC. Protein sequence: CASSQDSTSYEQYF. The chain couples TRBV4-3 to TRBJ2-7; D not resolved. The germline CDR1 and CDR2 sequences are LGHNA and YSLEER. The CDR3 contains 14 residues. Trimming stripped 0 bases from V and 0 bases from J, with 6 bases between.

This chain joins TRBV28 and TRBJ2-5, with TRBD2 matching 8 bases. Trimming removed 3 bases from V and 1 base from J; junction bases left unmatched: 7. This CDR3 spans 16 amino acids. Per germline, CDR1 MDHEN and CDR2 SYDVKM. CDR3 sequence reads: CASSFPGTSGQETQYF. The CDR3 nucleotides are TGTGCCAGCAGTTTCCCGGGCACTAGCGGCCAAGAGACCCAGTACTTC.

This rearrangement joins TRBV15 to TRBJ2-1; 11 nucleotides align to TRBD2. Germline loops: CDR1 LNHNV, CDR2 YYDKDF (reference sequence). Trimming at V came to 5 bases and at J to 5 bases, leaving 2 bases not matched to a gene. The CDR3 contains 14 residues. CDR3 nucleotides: TGTGCCACCAGCCCGACTAGCGGGAACAATGAGCAGTTCTTC. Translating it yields CATSPTSGNNEQFF.

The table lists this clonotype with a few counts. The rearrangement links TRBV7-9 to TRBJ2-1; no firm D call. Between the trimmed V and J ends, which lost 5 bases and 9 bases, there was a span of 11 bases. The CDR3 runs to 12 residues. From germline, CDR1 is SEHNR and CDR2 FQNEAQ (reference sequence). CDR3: CASSPDRVEQFF. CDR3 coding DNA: TGTGCCAGCAGCCCCGATAGGGTTGAGCAGTTCTTC.

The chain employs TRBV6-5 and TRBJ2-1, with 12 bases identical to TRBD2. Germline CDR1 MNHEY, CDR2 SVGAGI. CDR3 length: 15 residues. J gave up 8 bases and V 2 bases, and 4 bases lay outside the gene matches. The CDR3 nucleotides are TGTGCCAGCAGTTACGCTAGCGGGAGGGACTATGAGCAGTTCTTC. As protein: CASSYASGRDYEQFF.